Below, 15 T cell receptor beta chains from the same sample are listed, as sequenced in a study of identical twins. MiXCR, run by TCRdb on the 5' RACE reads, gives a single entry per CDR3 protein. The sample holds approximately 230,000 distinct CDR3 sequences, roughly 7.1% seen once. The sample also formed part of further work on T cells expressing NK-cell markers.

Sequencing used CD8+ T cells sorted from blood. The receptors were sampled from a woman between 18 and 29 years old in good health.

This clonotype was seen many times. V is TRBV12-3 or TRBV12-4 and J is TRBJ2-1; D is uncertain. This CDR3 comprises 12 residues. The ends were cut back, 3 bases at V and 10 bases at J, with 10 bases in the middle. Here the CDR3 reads CASSFSPGEQFF. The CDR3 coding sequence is TGTGCCAGCAGTTTCTCACCTGGCGAGCAGTTCTTC.

CDR3 in amino acids: CASSESMGNTEAFF. The CDR3 DNA reads as TGCGCCAGCAGTGAGTCGATGGGGAACACTGAAGCTTTCTTT. This chain joins TRBV10-1 and TRBJ1-1, with D unresolved. Germline V gene sequence: CDR1 WNHNN, CDR2 SYGVQD (reference sequence). This CDR3 has 14 residues. The germline V and J ends were trimmed by 0 bases and 1 base, with 6 bases remaining between them.

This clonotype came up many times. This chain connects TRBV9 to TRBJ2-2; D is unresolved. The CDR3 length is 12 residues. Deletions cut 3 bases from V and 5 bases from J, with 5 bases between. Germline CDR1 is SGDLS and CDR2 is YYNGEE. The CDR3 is CASSEGTGELFF. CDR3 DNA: TGTGCCAGCAGCGAGGGAACCGGGGAGCTGTTTTTT.

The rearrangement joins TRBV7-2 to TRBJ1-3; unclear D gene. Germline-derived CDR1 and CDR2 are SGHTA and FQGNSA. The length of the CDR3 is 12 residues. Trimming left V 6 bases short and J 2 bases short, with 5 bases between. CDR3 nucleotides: TGTGCCAGCAGGGGCCCTGGAAACACCATATATTTT. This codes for CASRGPGNTIYF.

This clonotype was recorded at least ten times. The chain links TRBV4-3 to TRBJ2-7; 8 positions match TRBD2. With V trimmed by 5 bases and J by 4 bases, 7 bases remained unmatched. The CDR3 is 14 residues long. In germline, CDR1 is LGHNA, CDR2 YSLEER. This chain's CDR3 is CASSYSGGEYEQYF. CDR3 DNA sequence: TGCGCCAGCAGCTACTCCGGGGGGGAGTACGAGCAGTACTTC.

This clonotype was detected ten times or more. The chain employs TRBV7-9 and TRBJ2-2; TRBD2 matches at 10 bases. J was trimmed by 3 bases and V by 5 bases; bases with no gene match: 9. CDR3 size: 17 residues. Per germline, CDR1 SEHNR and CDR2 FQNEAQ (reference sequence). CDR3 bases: TGTGCCAGCAGCCCAAATAGCGGGAGGAGGTACACCGGGGAGCTGTTTTTT. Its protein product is CASSPNSGRRYTGELFF.

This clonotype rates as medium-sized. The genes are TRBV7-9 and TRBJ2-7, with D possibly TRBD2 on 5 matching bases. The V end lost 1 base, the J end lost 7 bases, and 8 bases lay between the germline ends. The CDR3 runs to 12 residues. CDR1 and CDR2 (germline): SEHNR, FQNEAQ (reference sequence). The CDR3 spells CASSLDTGEQYF. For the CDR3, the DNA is TGTGCCAGCAGCTTAGACACGGGGGAGCAGTACTTC. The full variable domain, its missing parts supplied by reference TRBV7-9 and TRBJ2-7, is DTGVSQNPRHKITKRGQNVTFRCDPISEHNRLYWYRQTLGQGPEFLTYFQNEAQLEKSRLLSDRFSAERPKGSFSTLEIQRTEQGDSAMYLCASSLDTGEQYFGPGTRLTVT.

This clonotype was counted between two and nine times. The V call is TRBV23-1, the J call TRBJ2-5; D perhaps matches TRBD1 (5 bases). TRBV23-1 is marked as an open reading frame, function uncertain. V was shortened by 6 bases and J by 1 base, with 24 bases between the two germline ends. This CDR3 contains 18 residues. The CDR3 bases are TGCGCCAGCAGCCAGGGATTGGACCCAACACTTCTCCAAGAGACCCAGTACTTC. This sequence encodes CASSQGLDPTLLQETQYF.

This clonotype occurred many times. CDR3 nucleotides: TGTGCCACCAGCAGTTCCCCGCCAGAGACCCAGTACTTC. Its translation is CATSSSPPETQYF. The chain uses TRBV15 and TRBJ2-5; unclear D gene. The CDR3 is 13 amino acids. Trimming took 3 bases from V and 4 from J, leaving 9 bases between them. Germline CDR1 reads LNHNV; CDR2 reads YYDKDF (reference sequence). Together with reference TRBV15 and TRBJ2-5, the CDR3 gives the full variable domain: DAMVIQNPRYQVTQFGKPVTLSCSQTLNHNVMYWYQQKSSQAPKLLFHYYDKDFNNEADTPDNFQSRRPNTSFCFLDIRSPGLGDTAMYLCATSSSPPETQYFGPGTRLLVL.

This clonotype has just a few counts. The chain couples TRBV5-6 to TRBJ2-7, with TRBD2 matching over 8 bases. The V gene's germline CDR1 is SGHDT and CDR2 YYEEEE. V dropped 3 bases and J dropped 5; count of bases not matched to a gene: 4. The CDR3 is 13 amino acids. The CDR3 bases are TGTGCCAGCAGCTACGGGGGGGGGCACGAGCAGTACTTC. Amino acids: CASSYGGGHEQYF.

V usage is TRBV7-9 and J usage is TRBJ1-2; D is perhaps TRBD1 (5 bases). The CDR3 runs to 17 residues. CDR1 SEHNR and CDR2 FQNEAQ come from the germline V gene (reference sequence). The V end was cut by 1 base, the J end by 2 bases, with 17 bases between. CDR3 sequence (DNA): TGTGCCAGCAGCTTAGGGGGCAGTGCAGGAGCAAACTATGGCTACACCTTC. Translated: CASSLGGSAGANYGYTF.

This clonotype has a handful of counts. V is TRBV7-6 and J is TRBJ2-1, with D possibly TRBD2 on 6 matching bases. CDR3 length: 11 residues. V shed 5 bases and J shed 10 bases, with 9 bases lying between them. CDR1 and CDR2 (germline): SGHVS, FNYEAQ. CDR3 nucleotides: TGTGCCAGCAGCGGCGGGGTGGAGCAGTTCTTC. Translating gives CASSGGVEQFF. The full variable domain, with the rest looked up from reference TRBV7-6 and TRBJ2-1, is GAGVSQSPRYKVTKRGQDVALRCDPISGHVSLYWYRQALGQGPEFLTYFNYEAQQDKSGLPNDRFSAERPEGSISTLTIQRTEQRDSAMYRCASSGGVEQFFGPGTRLTVL.

CDR3 coding DNA: TGTGCCAGCAGCTGGGGGACAGGGGAAGCAGATACGCAGTATTTT. This translates into CASSWGTGEADTQYF. V and J are TRBV7-8 and TRBJ2-3; TRBD1 matches at 10 bases. CDR1 and CDR2 (germline): SGHVS, FQNEAQ. The CDR3 is made up of 15 amino acids. V lost 4 bases to trimming and J lost 4 bases; unmatched junction nucleotides: 5.

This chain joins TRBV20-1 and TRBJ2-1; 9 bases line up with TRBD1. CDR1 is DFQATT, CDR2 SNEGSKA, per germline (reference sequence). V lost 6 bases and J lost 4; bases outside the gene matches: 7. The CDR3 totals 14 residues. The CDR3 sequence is CSALTGGDYNEQFF. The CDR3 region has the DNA TGCAGTGCCTTAACAGGGGGCGATTACAATGAGCAGTTCTTC.

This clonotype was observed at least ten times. CDR3 sequence: CASSDDGPYPPGYTF. The CDR3 nucleotides are TGCGCCAGCAGCGACGACGGACCCTACCCCCCCGGCTACACCTTC. The gene calls are TRBV5-1 and TRBJ1-2; D remains unclear. The CDR3 is 15 amino acids. V was trimmed by 4 bases and J by 8 bases, leaving 21 bases between them. Germline V gene sequence: CDR1 SGHRS, CDR2 YFSETQ.